The rows below give T cell receptor beta chains drawn from one sample of a study of blood T cell repertoires in COVID-19. Using immunoSEQ multiplex PCR, the repertoire was profiled, and TCRdb retains in-frame clones only, with some absent. The sample records 170,000 or so clones, around nine tenths being singletons. Input material: peripheral blood. These receptors were taken from a woman aged 65 to 85 with COVID-19, enrolled during active disease. CDR3s include the opening cysteine and the closing phenylalanine or tryptophan. The order of the fields is V gene, clone size, J gene, D gene, CDR3 DNA, CDR3 protein. The D gene is left open where the match is weak. Rows may omit the clone size; those that give it use once, few, many or a size class.

TRBV2	.	TRBJ2-1	TRBD2	TGTGCCAGCAGTGAAGTGAGCGGGGGCTACAATGAGCAGTTCTTC	CASSEVSGGYNEQFF
TRBV19	.	TRBJ2-7	TRBD2	TGTGCCAGTAGTCTCACTAGCGGGAGGAGTTACGAGCAGTACTTC	CASSLTSGRSYEQYF
TRBV6-5	.	TRBJ2-3	TRBD1	TGTGCCAGCAGTTTATACAGGGGGAGGACAGATACGCAGTATTTT	CASSLYRGRTDTQYF
TRBV7-9	.	TRBJ1-4	TRBD1	TGTGCCAGCAGCTCGGGACAGTTGGAGGAAAAACTGTTTTTT	CASSSGQLEEKLFF
TRBV9	.	TRBJ1-1	.	TGTGCCAGCAGCGTAGACGGGGGAAACACTGAAGCTTTCTTT	CASSVDGGNTEAFF
TRBV30	.	TRBJ2-6	.	TGTGCCTGGAGTAAGCAACCAGGGGGACTTTTTGGGGCCAACGTCCTGACTTTC	CAWSKQPGGLFGANVLTF
TRBV15	.	TRBJ1-1	.	TGTGCCACCAGCAGCTCCATTCGGGGTAGCACTGAAGCTTTCTTT	CATSSSIRGSTEAFF
TRBV29-1	.	TRBJ2-3	.	TGCAGCGTTGAGCGGATTAGCACAGATACGCAGTATTTT	CSVERISTDTQYF
TRBV19	.	TRBJ2-2	.	TGTGCCAGTAGATCGTTTGGGGCCTTGGGCGGGGAGCTGTTTTTT	CASRSFGALGGELFF
TRBV27	.	TRBJ2-3	TRBD1	TGTGCCAGCAGTGGCTGGAACAGGGGGAAAACCACAGATACGCAGTATTTT	CASSGWNRGKTTDTQYF
TRBV7-9	.	TRBJ2-1	TRBD2	TGTGCCAGCAGCCCGGGGACTAGCGGGATCAATGAGCAGTTCTTC	CASSPGTSGINEQFF
TRBV29-1	.	TRBJ2-3	TRBD1	TGCAGCGTTGAGGGACAGGGAGTTAGCACAGATACGCAGTATTTT	CSVEGQGVSTDTQYF
TRBV5-6	.	TRBJ2-1	TRBD2	TGTGCCAGCAGCTTCGGCGGGAGTGCTGAGCAGTTCTTC	CASSFGGSAEQFF
TRBV7-2	.	TRBJ1-2	.	TGTGCCAGCAGCTCGCAGACAGCTACTAACTATGGCTACACCTTC	CASSSQTATNYGYTF
TRBV27	.	TRBJ2-4	TRBD1	TGTGCCAGCAGTCCTGACAGGGGGGTGAAAAACATTCAGTACTTC	CASSPDRGVKNIQYF
TRBV3-1/TRBV3-2	.	TRBJ2-7	TRBD2	TGTGCCAGCAGCCAAGGAGCACTAGCGGCCTACGAGCAGTACTTC	CASSQGALAAYEQYF
TRBV19	.	TRBJ1-1	TRBD1	TGTGCCAGTATTGAAGGGGGCTACGCTGAAGCTTTCTTT	CASIEGGYAEAFF
TRBV2	.	TRBJ2-7	.	TGTGCCAGCAGGTACAGCGAGCAGTACTTC	CASRYSEQYF
TRBV14	.	TRBJ1-6	TRBD1	TGTGCCAGCAGCCAGACCCCCAGGGGGAATTCACCCCTCCACTTT	CASSQTPRGNSPLHF
TRBV11-3	.	TRBJ2-5	.	TGTGCCAGCACCGAGTCCCCACAGGGGAGGGAGACCCAGTACTTC	CASTESPQGRETQYF
TRBV6-5	.	TRBJ2-7	.	TGTGCCAGCAGACAGGGTCGGTGGAGTGAGCAGTACTTC	CASRQGRWSEQYF
TRBV7-9	.	TRBJ1-2	TRBD1	TGTGCCAGCAGCCCCCCGGGACAGGGAGACGGCTACACCTTC	CASSPPGQGDGYTF
TRBV5-6	.	TRBJ2-6	.	TGTGCCAGCAGCCTACGTTCTGGGGCCAACGTCCTGACTTTC	CASSLRSGANVLTF
TRBV11-2	.	TRBJ1-4	.	TGTGCCAGCAGGGCTCGGGTATTCGGATCAACTAATGAAAAACTGTTTTTT	CASRARVFGSTNEKLFF
TRBV5-1	few	TRBJ1-6	.	TGCGCCAGCAGCCGAGACGGACAAAATTCACCCCTCCACTTT	CASSRDGQNSPLHF
TRBV19	few	TRBJ1-5	.	TGTGCCAGTATGTGGCGGTTCAATCAGCCCCAGCATTTT	CASMWRFNQPQHF
TRBV6-6	.	TRBJ1-3	.	TGTGCCAGCAGTCTCCAGTACTCTGGAAACACCATATATTTT	CASSLQYSGNTIYF
TRBV19	.	TRBJ2-2	.	TGTGCCAGTAGTATTTTAGCGGAACTAAGATACACCGGGGAGCTGTTTTTT	CASSILAELRYTGELFF
TRBV18	once	TRBJ2-6	.	TGTGCCAGCTCACCGACAAGTTCTGGGGCCAACGTCCTGACTTTC	CASSPTSSGANVLTF
TRBV4-2	few	TRBJ1-5	TRBD1	TGTGCCAGCAGTGGGACAGGGCAAAGCAATCAGCCCCAGCATTTT	CASSGTGQSNQPQHF
TRBV30	.	TRBJ1-4	.	TGTGCCTGGGGGCGCGGGGCCACTAATGAAAAACTGTTTTTT	CAWGRGATNEKLFF
TRBV3-1/TRBV3-2	few	TRBJ2-5	.	TGTGCCAGCAGCCAAGAAGAGGAGACCCAGTACTTC	CASSQEEETQYF
TRBV7-2	.	TRBJ2-2	.	TGTGCCAGCAGCCCCCTCGGGGACACCGGGGAGCTGTTTTTT	CASSPLGDTGELFF
TRBV2	.	TRBJ1-5	TRBD1	TGTGCCAGCAGTTTAAGACAGGGGGATCAGCCCCAGCATTTT	CASSLRQGDQPQHF
TRBV5-1	.	TRBJ2-7	TRBD2	TGCGCCAGCAGCTTAAGTCTAGCGGGAGGGATTAGGCACGAGCAGTACTTC	CASSLSLAGGIRHEQYF
TRBV11-2	.	TRBJ1-5	.	TGTGCCAGCAGCCAGGCGCGCGGGCAGCCCCAGCATTTT	CASSQARGQPQHF
TRBV5-5	once	TRBJ1-4	TRBD1	TGTGCCAGCAGCCAACTACTAGGGGGCGGAGGAGAAAAACTGTTTTTT	CASSQLLGGGGEKLFF
TRBV19	.	TRBJ1-4	TRBD1	TGTGCCAGTAGTTCTTCCGGGACAGGCGGGAAAGTTAATGAAAAACTGTTTTTT	CASSSSGTGGKVNEKLFF
TRBV28	.	TRBJ2-5	TRBD1	TGTGCCAGCAGTCCACTCCGGGACAGGGGGCGTGAGACCCAGTACTTC	CASSPLRDRGRETQYF
TRBV7-8	.	TRBJ1-2	.	TGTGCCAGCAGCCCCCCCCGGAGGAGCTATGGCTACACCTTC	CASSPPRRSYGYTF
TRBV27	.	TRBJ2-1	TRBD1	TGTGCCAGCAGTCCACAGGACAGGGAACATGGGCAGTTCTTC	CASSPQDREHGQFF
TRBV5-1	.	TRBJ2-3	.	TGCGCCAGCAGATCCGGGACAGATACGCAGTATTTT	CASRSGTDTQYF
TRBV6-2/TRBV6-3	.	TRBJ2-7	TRBD2	TGTGCCAGCAGTTGGACTAGGACTAGCGGGAGCCTCTACGAGCAGTACTTC	CASSWTRTSGSLYEQYF
TRBV19	.	TRBJ2-2	TRBD1	TGTGCCAGTAGTATTGGGACAGGGACCGGGGAGCTGTTTTTT	CASSIGTGTGELFF
TRBV6-2/TRBV6-3	.	TRBJ1-2	.	TGTGCCAGCAGCCGCCGAGGACAGACCCAAACCTATGGCTACACCTTC	CASSRRGQTQTYGYTF
TRBV9	few	TRBJ2-3	.	TGTGCCAGCAGCGTAGGGGAGGTCCGAGATACGCAGTATTTT	CASSVGEVRDTQYF
TRBV7-3	.	TRBJ1-1	TRBD1	TGTGCCAGCAGCGCGACAGGGATGGATGAAGCTTTCTTT	CASSATGMDEAFF
TRBV25-1	few	TRBJ1-3	TRBD1	TGTGCCAGCAGTGTCAGACAGGGGAATGGAAACACCATATATTTT	CASSVRQGNGNTIYF
TRBV2	once	TRBJ2-3	TRBD2	TGTGCCAGCAGTCGAGGGACTAGCACATATACGCAGTATTTT	CASSRGTSTYTQYF
TRBV6-5	.	TRBJ1-4	TRBD1	TGTGCCAGCAGGCGGACAGGGGGTGAAAAACTGTTTTTT	CASRRTGGEKLFF